One and the same sample provided the 24 T cell receptor beta chains below, sequenced in a study of blood T cell repertoires in COVID-19. The data were produced by immunoSEQ multiplex PCR, yet TCRdb's version contains in-frame clones alone and is incomplete. The sample yields approximately 220,000 clones, 70% to 90% seen once. The sequenced sample consisted of PBMCs or T cells enriched from blood (not recorded which). These TCRs come from a woman in her thirties or forties with acute COVID-19.

This clone was recorded once. CDR3 bases: TGCAGCGTTGACCCCCTGGCCGGGACTAGCGGGTATACGCAGTATTTT. Its protein is CSVDPLAGTSGYTQYF. The V and J genes are TRBV29-1 and TRBJ2-3; 12 nucleotides agree with TRBD2. Germline V gene lookup returns CDR1 SQVTM and CDR2 ANQGSEA. Trimming removed 3 bases from V and 7 bases from J; junction bases left unmatched: 11. This CDR3 has 16 amino acids.

The chain combines TRBV6-2 or TRBV6-3 with TRBJ1-2, with TRBD1 identical over 7 bases. Germline V gene sequence: CDR1 MNHEY, CDR2 SVGEGT. With 0 bases clipped from V and 6 bases from J, the junction kept 1 base outside the gene matches. The CDR3 totals 13 residues. The CDR3 sequence: CASSYSDRDGYTF. In DNA, the CDR3 is TGTGCCAGCAGTTACTCCGACAGGGATGGCTACACCTTC.

This clone has just a few counts. This chain uses TRBV3-1 (or the pseudogene TRBV3-2) with TRBJ2-2, with 8 bases fitting TRBD2. CDR1 LGHDT and CDR2 YNNKEL come from the germline V gene (reference sequence). The CDR3 extends over 12 amino acids. V gave up 10 bases and J gave up 4 bases; unmatched junction bases: 2. The CDR3 coding sequence is TGTGCCACCGGACTAGCCACCGGGGAGCTGTTTTTT. This codes for CATGLATGELFF.

The gene calls are TRBV29-1 and TRBJ2-3; the D gene is possibly TRBD2 (6 bases). The CDR3 sequence is 10 residues long. Germline CDR1 is SQVTM and CDR2 is ANQGSEA. The DNA of the CDR3 is TGCGGCGGGGTCGACGGTACGCAGTATTTT. It translates to CGGVDGTQYF.

V is TRBV6-5 and J is TRBJ2-1; D perhaps matches TRBD1 (7 bases). CDR1 and CDR2 from the germline V gene are MNHEY and SVGAGI. CDR3 length: 12 amino acids. V gave up 4 bases and J gave up 7 bases, with 8 bases separating them. CDR3 coding DNA: TGTGCCAGCAGTTCAGGGGGGAATGAGCAGTTCTTC. Translated, it gives CASSSGGNEQFF.

The V and J genes are TRBV27 and TRBJ2-3, with D unclear. The CDR3 extends over 11 amino acids. In germline, CDR1 is MNHEY, CDR2 SMNVEV (reference sequence). V was pared by 6 bases and J by 2 bases, with 3 bases between. The CDR3 bases are TGTGCCAGCAGCTCCACAGATACGCAGTATTTT. Its translation: CASSSTDTQYF.

This clone has just a few counts. This chain joins TRBV28 and TRBJ1-5; 8 bases are a match to TRBD1. Trimming at V came to 6 bases and at J to 1 base, leaving 5 bases not matched to a gene. CDR1 MDHEN and CDR2 SYDVKM come from the germline V gene. CDR3 length: 15 amino acids. The CDR3 reads CASRPGGASNQPQHF. For the CDR3, the DNA is TGTGCCAGCAGGCCAGGGGGCGCGAGCAATCAGCCCCAGCATTTT. Filled out from reference TRBV28 and TRBJ1-5, the complete variable domain reads DVKVTQSSRYLVKRTGEKVFLECVQDMDHENMFWYRQDPGLGLRLIYFSYDVKMKEKGDIPEGYSVSREKKERFSLILESASTNQTSMYLCASRPGGASNQPQHFGDGTRLSIL.

The chain links TRBV30 to TRBJ2-3; 8 nucleotides match TRBD1. Germline CDR1 GTSNPN, CDR2 SVGIG (reference sequence). Trimming removed 4 bases from V and 8 bases from J; junction bases left unmatched: 5. The CDR3 spans 12 residues. The CDR3 DNA sequence: TGTGCCTGGAACTTACAGGGGGTTACGCAGTATTTT. This sequence encodes CAWNLQGVTQYF.

This clone was counted many times. The chain is built from TRBV5-3 and TRBJ2-5; the match to TRBD2 covers 7 bases. Being an ORF, TRBV5-3 has a function that is uncertain. This CDR3 has 14 residues. Trimming at V came to 4 bases and at J to 3 bases, leaving 6 bases not matched to a gene. The CDR3 DNA reads as TGTGCCAGAAGCGCAAAGGGACTAAAAGAGACCCAGTACTTC. Translated: CARSAKGLKETQYF.

The chain links TRBV3-1 (or the pseudogene TRBV3-2) to TRBJ1-1; no firm D call. This CDR3 region has 15 residues. Germline V CDR1 and CDR2: LGHDT, YNNKEL (reference sequence). Trimming removed 0 bases from V and 1 base from J, with 9 bases in between. The CDR3 nucleotides read TGTGCCAGCAGCCAAGACCCAGGCACGAACACTGAAGCTTTCTTT. Amino acid sequence: CASSQDPGTNTEAFF.

The chain carries TRBV27 and TRBJ1-5; TRBD1 might be the D (6 bases). Trimming removed 6 bases from V and 1 base from J, with 13 bases in between. This CDR3 region has 15 residues. Germline CDR1 reads MNHEY; CDR2 reads SMNVEV (reference sequence). The CDR3 protein is CASRFLGQSNQPQHF. Here the CDR3 DNA reads TGTGCCAGCAGGTTCCTAGGACAGAGCAATCAGCCCCAGCATTTT.

The rearrangement uses TRBV19 and TRBJ1-2, with 7 bases identical to TRBD1. The CDR3 has 14 amino acids. Losses at the gene ends were 3 bases for V and 8 bases for J; bases not matched to a gene: 9. CDR1 LNHDA and CDR2 SQIVND come from the germline V gene (reference sequence). The CDR3 spells CASSIGTAARGYTF. The CDR3 nucleotides are TGTGCCAGTAGTATTGGGACAGCTGCTAGGGGCTACACCTTC. The variable domain in full, with the rest retrieved from reference TRBV19 and TRBJ1-2, is DGGITQSPKYLFRKEGQNVTLSCEQNLNHDAMYWYRQDPGQGLRLIYYSQIVNDFQKGDIAEGYSVSREKKESFPLTVTSAQKNPTAFYLCASSIGTAARGYTFGSGTRLTVV.

V and J are TRBV20-1 and TRBJ1-2, with D possibly being TRBD1 (5 bases). The V end lost 6 bases, the J end lost 7 bases, and 12 bases lay between the germline ends. Germline CDR1 DFQATT, CDR2 SNEGSKA (reference sequence). The CDR3 length is 11 residues. CDR3: CSAHRTSGYTF. Here the CDR3 DNA reads TGCAGTGCCCACAGGACAAGTGGCTACACCTTC.

J is TRBJ1-1 and V is TRBV3-1 (or the pseudogene TRBV3-2), with D unresolved. The CDR3 loop spans 14 amino acids. The germline V gene has CDR1 LGHDT and CDR2 YNNKEL (reference sequence). V was trimmed by 4 bases and J by 1 base, leaving 10 bases between them. The CDR3 sequence: CASSPRFSNTEAFF. CDR3 bases: TGTGCCAGCAGCCCGCGGTTTTCGAACACTGAAGCTTTCTTT.

In its sample, this clone was seen once. The genes are TRBV11-3 and TRBJ2-2; tentatively, D is TRBD1 (6 bases). The ends were cut back, 3 bases at V and 6 bases at J, with 14 bases in the middle. This CDR3 comprises 15 residues. CDR1 SGHNT and CDR2 YENEEA come from the germline V gene. CDR3 sequence reads: CASSFYREVPGELFF. CDR3 sequence (DNA): TGTGCCAGCAGCTTTTACAGGGAAGTCCCCGGGGAGCTGTTTTTT.

The chain recombines TRBV18 with TRBJ1-3; D is possibly TRBD1 (6 bases). V was pared by 5 bases and J by 0 bases, with 17 bases between. Germline values: CDR1 KGHSH, CDR2 LQKENI. The CDR3 sequence is 17 residues long. CDR3 DNA sequence: TGTGCCAGCTCATTACAAGAGACAGGTGTCTCTGGAAACACCATATATTTT. Translated, it gives CASSLQETGVSGNTIYF.

The rearrangement joins TRBV18 to TRBJ2-3; 7 positions match TRBD2. Germline V gene sequence: CDR1 KGHSH, CDR2 LQKENI. The CDR3 totals 14 residues. V shed 6 bases, J shed 3 bases, and the junction held 6 bases outside the gene matches. The DNA for the CDR3 is TGTGCCAGCTCGAGGCGGGAGAGTACAGATACGCAGTATTTT. Amino acids: CASSRRESTDTQYF.

This clone appeared a single time. The rearrangement links TRBV28 to TRBJ2-3; no clear D. The CDR3 has 15 residues. Trimming left V 3 bases short and J 0 bases short, with 10 bases between. Germline assignment: CDR1 MDHEN and CDR2 SYDVKM. CDR3 region: CASSFGRFSTDTQYF. The CDR3 DNA follows: TGTGCCAGCAGTTTTGGCCGCTTTAGCACAGATACGCAGTATTTT.

There are a few counts of this clone. The V and J genes are TRBV3-1 (or the pseudogene TRBV3-2) and TRBJ1-1; D is unclear. V was trimmed by 3 bases and J by 10 bases, leaving 12 bases between them. The germline gives CDR1 LGHDT, CDR2 YNNKEL (reference sequence). The CDR3 extends over 12 amino acids. Here the CDR3 reads CASSHPGLGAFF. Here the CDR3 DNA reads TGTGCCAGCAGCCATCCCGGACTTGGAGCTTTCTTT.

This clone appeared a single time. The chain uses TRBV11-2 and TRBJ2-1; TRBD1 might be the D (5 bases). Germline V gives CDR1 SGHAT, CDR2 FQNNGV. This CDR3 has 15 amino acids. V was cut by 3 bases and J by 6 bases, with 15 bases left in between. This chain's CDR3 is CASSFGQPRGNEQFF. The CDR3 DNA sequence: TGTGCCAGCAGCTTCGGGCAGCCTAGGGGCAATGAGCAGTTCTTC.

The chain carries TRBV19 and TRBJ2-2, with a possible D match to TRBD1 (5 bases). The germline CDR1 and CDR2 sequences are LNHDA and SQIVND (reference sequence). This CDR3 region has 17 residues. The V end lost 3 bases, the J end lost 6 bases, and 20 bases lay between the germline ends. The CDR3 loop is CASSIPQGWADAGELFF. CDR3 DNA sequence: TGTGCCAGTAGTATCCCCCAGGGATGGGCGGACGCCGGGGAGCTGTTTTTT.

The genes are TRBV6-5 and TRBJ2-7, with 7 bases fitting TRBD1. Germline V gene data show CDR1 as MNHEY and CDR2 as SVGAGI. CDR3 length equals 15 residues. Germline trimming cut 6 bases from V and 2 bases from J; bases unmatched to any gene: 10. The CDR3 bases are TGTGCCAGCAGCCGTAATAGACAGGGTACCTACGAGCAGTACTTC. It codes for CASSRNRQGTYEQYF.

This chain joins TRBV5-1 and TRBJ2-1; maybe TRBD2 (5 bases). Germline V gene lookup returns CDR1 SGHRS and CDR2 YFSETQ. The CDR3 covers 16 residues. V shed 1 base and J shed 5 bases, with 16 bases lying between them. The CDR3, as DNA: TGCGCCAGCAGCTTGTTCCGGTCCGGACTCAACAATGAGCAGTTCTTC. Protein product: CASSLFRSGLNNEQFF. Together with reference TRBV5-1 and TRBJ2-1, the CDR3 gives the full variable domain: KAGVTQTPRYLIKTRGQQVTLSCSPISGHRSVSWYQQTPGQGLQFLFEYFSETQRNKGNFPGRFSGRQFSNSRSEMNVSTLELGDSALYLCASSLFRSGLNNEQFFGPGTRLTVL.

This rearrangement joins TRBV2 to TRBJ1-1; unclear D gene. The CDR3 totals 16 residues. Germline CDR1 SNHLY, CDR2 FYNNEI. Trimming took off 1 base at V and 3 bases at J, with 15 bases between the two ends. As DNA, the CDR3 is TGTGCCAGCAGTGAAGGCCCTGTCGACTGGGACACTGAAGCTTTCTTT. This gives the protein CASSEGPVDWDTEAFF. The entire variable domain, with the rest obtained from reference TRBV2 and TRBJ1-1, is as follows: EPEVTQTPSHQVTQMGQEVILRCVPISNHLYFYWYRQILGQKVEFLVSFYNNEISEKSEIFDDQFSVERPDGSNFTLKIRSTKLEDSAMYFCASSEGPVDWDTEAFFGQGTRLTVV.